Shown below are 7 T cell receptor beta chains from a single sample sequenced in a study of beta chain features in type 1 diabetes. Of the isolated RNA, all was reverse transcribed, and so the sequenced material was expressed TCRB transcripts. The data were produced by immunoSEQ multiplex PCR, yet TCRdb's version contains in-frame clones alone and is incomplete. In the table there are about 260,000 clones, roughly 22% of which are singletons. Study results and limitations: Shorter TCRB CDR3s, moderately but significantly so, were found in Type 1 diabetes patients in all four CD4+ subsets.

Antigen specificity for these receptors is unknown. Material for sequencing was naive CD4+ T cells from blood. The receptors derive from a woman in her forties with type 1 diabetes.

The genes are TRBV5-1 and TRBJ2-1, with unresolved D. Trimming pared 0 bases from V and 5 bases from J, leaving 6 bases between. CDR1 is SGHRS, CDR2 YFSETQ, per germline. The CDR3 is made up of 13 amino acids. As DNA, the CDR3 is TGCGCCAGCAGCTTGGGGAGTAACAATGAGCAGTTCTTC. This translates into CASSLGSNNEQFF.

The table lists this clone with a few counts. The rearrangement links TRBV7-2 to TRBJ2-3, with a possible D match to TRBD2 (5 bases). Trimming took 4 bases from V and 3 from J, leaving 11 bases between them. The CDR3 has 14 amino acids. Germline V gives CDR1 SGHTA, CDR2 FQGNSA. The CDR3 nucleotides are TGTGCCAGCAGCTCCTTGTCGGGAACAGATACGCAGTATTTT. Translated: CASSSLSGTDTQYF.

CDR3 DNA sequence: TGTGCCAGCAGTGTACCAGCGGCTAGCACAGATACGCAGTATTTT. This encodes CASSVPAASTDTQYF. The chain combines TRBV28 with TRBJ2-3; the D gene is possibly TRBD2 (5 bases). Germline CDR1 is MDHEN and CDR2 is SYDVKM. The CDR3 has 15 amino acids. With 5 bases removed from V and 0 bases from J, the gap between germline ends came to 12 bases.

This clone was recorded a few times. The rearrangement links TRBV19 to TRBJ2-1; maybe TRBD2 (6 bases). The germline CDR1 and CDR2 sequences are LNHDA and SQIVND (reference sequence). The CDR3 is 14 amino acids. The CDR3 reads CATSRQGVYNEQFF. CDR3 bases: TGTGCAACTAGCAGGCAGGGTGTCTACAATGAGCAGTTCTTC.

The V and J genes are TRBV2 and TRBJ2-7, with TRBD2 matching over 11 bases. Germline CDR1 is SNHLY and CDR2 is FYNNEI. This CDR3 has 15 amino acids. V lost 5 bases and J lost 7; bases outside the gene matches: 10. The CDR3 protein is CASSLRLAGTGEQYF. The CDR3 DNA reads TGTGCCAGCAGTCTTAGACTAGCGGGGACGGGGGAGCAGTACTTC.

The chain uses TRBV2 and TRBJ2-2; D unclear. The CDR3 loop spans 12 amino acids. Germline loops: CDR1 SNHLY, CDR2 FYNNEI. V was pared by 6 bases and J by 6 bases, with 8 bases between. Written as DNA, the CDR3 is TGTGCCAGCAGAGCCAAAGCCGGGGAGCTGTTTTTT. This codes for CASRAKAGELFF.

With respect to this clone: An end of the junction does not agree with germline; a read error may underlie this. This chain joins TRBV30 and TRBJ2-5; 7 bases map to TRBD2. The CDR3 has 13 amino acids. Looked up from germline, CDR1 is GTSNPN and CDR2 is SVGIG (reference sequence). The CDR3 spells CAWSVGGEDTQYF. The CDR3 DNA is TGTGCCTGGAGTGTTGGGGGGGAAGATACCCAGTACTTC.